This TCR beta chain was captured by sequencing in a study of T cell clonotyping in hematopoietic cell transplantation. Libraries were prepared by immunoSEQ multiplex PCR; TCRdb keeps only in-frame clonotypes and omits some of them. This table has more than 25,000 clones, around three quarters appearing once. Noted time point: recipient sample about 28 days before transplant, after cytoreduction. CDR3 length equals 16 residues. Trimming took off 2 bases at V and 7 bases at J, with 17 bases between the two ends. The germline gives CDR1 MGHRA, CDR2 YSYEKL. This clone was picked up one time. This TCR came from a woman in her thirties with chronic myeloid leukemia. Some clones in this sample may be carry-over from other donors' samples. J is TRBJ1-4 and V is TRBV4-1; the D gene is possibly TRBD1 (5 bases). The starting material was peripheral blood mononuclear cells, obtained before stem cell transplant. CDR3 in amino acids: CASSQTRGERSEKLFF. CDR3 in DNA: TGCGCCAGCAGCCAAACACGGGGGGAAAGGTCTGAAAAACTGTTTTTT.